This TCR beta chain is from a study of control samples from healthy donors and cancer patients. Germline CDR1 is ENHRY and CDR2 is SYGVKD. The trim removed 0 bases at V and 4 bases at J, leaving 5 bases unmatched. The CDR3 runs to 15 residues. The assay was immunoSEQ multiplex PCR, and TCRdb's table has in-frame clones only and misses some. This sample carries about 61,000 clones, almost 90% of them seen once, and the ten largest clones take less than 7%. Sequencing input: PBMCs. This sequence originates from a man in his fifties or sixties with colorectal cancer. The chain combines TRBV10-3 with TRBJ2-7; 8 positions match TRBD1. CDR3 bases: TGTGCCATCAGTGAGTCACACAGGGGGAAGTACGAGCAGTACTTC. Translating it yields CAISESHRGKYEQYF.